These 23 T cell receptor beta chains were sequenced from one sample in a study of OX40 agonist ivuxolimab in advanced cancers. Profiled with immunoSEQ multiplex PCR; TCRdb holds only in-frame clones, not every one. The data show roughly 48,000 clones, about 83% seen once. The input for sequencing was CD4+ or CD8+ T cells sorted from blood, taken in a trial of the OX40 agonist ivuxolimab. These receptors all stem from an adult with an advanced solid tumor such as melanoma, head and neck, liver or kidney cancer.

The chain's CDR3 is CASSFPTGNTGELFF. The CDR3 DNA follows: TGTGCCAGCAGCTTCCCGACAGGGAACACCGGGGAGCTGTTTTTT. The chain employs TRBV11-2 and TRBJ2-2, with D possibly TRBD1 on 6 matching bases. The CDR3 spans 15 residues. The germline V and J ends were trimmed by 3 bases and 1 base, with 9 bases remaining between them. Germline values: CDR1 SGHAT, CDR2 FQNNGV.

The V and J genes are TRBV11-2 and TRBJ2-7, with D perhaps matching TRBD1 (5 bases). Germline loops: CDR1 SGHAT, CDR2 FQNNGV. This CDR3 has 13 amino acids. V was pared by 5 bases and J by 3 bases, with 11 bases between. The CDR3 region has the DNA TGTGCCAGCAGCCTCGGACAAAACTACGAGCAGTACTTC. Its protein product is CASSLGQNYEQYF.

The chain is built from TRBV7-3 and TRBJ1-2; 7 bases are a match to TRBD1. CDR3 length equals 13 residues. V lost 5 bases and J lost 6; bases outside the gene matches: 6. Germline V gene sequence: CDR1 SGHTA, CDR2 FQGTGA. CDR3 DNA: TGTGCCAGCAGCCCAGGGGGTAGGGATGGCTACACCTTC. Amino acids: CASSPGGRDGYTF.

This rearrangement joins TRBV7-6 to TRBJ2-1; D gene uncertain. The V gene lost 0 bases and the J gene lost 7 bases, with 13 bases spanning the gap. CDR3 length: 15 amino acids. Per the germline V gene, CDR1 is SGHVS and CDR2 is FNYEAQ. The CDR3 loop reads CASSLAGSRENEQFF. In DNA, the CDR3 is TGTGCCAGCAGCTTAGCCGGATCCAGAGAAAATGAGCAGTTCTTC.

V and J are TRBV4-2 and TRBJ2-2; tentatively, D is TRBD1 (6 bases). Trimming cost V 3 bases and J 5 bases, with 16 bases left between them. This CDR3 is built from 16 residues. Germline V lookup: CDR1 LGHNA, CDR2 YNFKEQ. The CDR3 nucleotides are TGTGCCAGCAGCCATTCCGACAGGAGAGTAACCGGGGAGCTGTTTTTT. This encodes CASSHSDRRVTGELFF.

The chain combines TRBV18 with TRBJ1-1; D is unresolved. V lost 4 bases, J lost 1 base, and 10 bases lay in between. CDR1 is KGHSH, CDR2 LQKENI, per germline. CDR3 length: 14 amino acids. This CDR3 is CASSQGERNTEAFF. The CDR3 region has the DNA TGTGCCAGCTCACAGGGTGAGAGGAACACTGAAGCTTTCTTT.

The CDR3 spells CASSGPGQGNQPQHF. The CDR3 bases are TGTGCCAGCAGTGGCCCGGGACAGGGAAATCAGCCCCAGCATTTT. This sequence joins TRBV2 and TRBJ1-5; 9 nucleotides match TRBD1. Germline V lookup: CDR1 SNHLY, CDR2 FYNNEI. This CDR3 is built from 15 residues. Trimming took 4 bases from V and 4 from J; bases not matched to a gene: 5.

This chain links TRBV5-1 with TRBJ2-1; 14 bases agree with TRBD2. V gave up 4 bases and J gave up 5 bases; unmatched junction bases: 2. From germline, CDR1 is SGHRS and CDR2 YFSETQ. This CDR3 has 15 residues. The CDR3 spells CASSRGLAGDNEQFF. The CDR3 nucleotides are TGCGCCAGCAGCCGGGGACTAGCGGGGGACAATGAGCAGTTCTTC.

This clone has just a few counts. This chain uses TRBV5-6 with TRBJ1-6; D gene unclear. This CDR3 has 13 residues. Trimming removed 0 bases from V and 7 bases from J, with 5 bases in between. The germline V gene has CDR1 SGHDT and CDR2 YYEEEE. The CDR3 region is CASSLVGNSPLHF. The CDR3 DNA sequence: TGTGCCAGCAGCTTGGTCGGAAATTCACCCCTCCACTTT.

This clone was seen a single time. The chain employs TRBV7-8 and TRBJ1-1; tentatively, D is TRBD1 (6 bases). Trimming removed 1 base from V and 1 base from J, with 10 bases in between. The CDR3 consists of 15 residues. Per the germline V gene, CDR1 is SGHVS and CDR2 is FQNEAQ. CDR3 amino acids: CASSLDPDRNTEAFF. The CDR3 nucleotides read TGTGCCAGCAGCTTAGATCCGGACAGGAACACTGAAGCTTTCTTT.

This clone appeared a single time. V and J are TRBV4-1 and TRBJ1-6; D is uncertain. Between the trimmed V and J ends, which lost 4 bases and 1 base, there was a span of 8 bases. The CDR3 is made up of 15 amino acids. Germline CDR1 and CDR2: MGHRA and YSYEKL. The CDR3 sequence is CASSPGWSYNSPLHF. CDR3 DNA sequence: TGCGCCAGCAGCCCTGGGTGGTCCTATAATTCACCCCTCCACTTT.

The J gene is TRBJ1-1, the V gene TRBV5-1, with 9 bases aligning to TRBD1. Germline V gives CDR1 SGHRS, CDR2 YFSETQ. With V trimmed by 0 bases and J by 2 bases, 2 bases remained unmatched. The CDR3 consists of 15 residues. Here the CDR3 DNA reads TGCGCCAGCAGCTTGGACAGGGGGCGAAACACTGAAGCTTTCTTT. It specifies CASSLDRGRNTEAFF.

DNA of the CDR3: TGTGCCAGCAGCTTGAACGCAGGGAATTCACCCCTCCACTTT. Protein product: CASSLNAGNSPLHF. The chain employs TRBV5-4 and TRBJ1-6, with D maybe TRBD1 (5 bases). Germline assignment: CDR1 SGHNT and CDR2 YYREEE (reference sequence). This CDR3 region has 14 residues. V lost 1 base and J lost 7, with 9 bases in between.

The rearrangement links TRBV6-1 to TRBJ1-2; D is unresolved. This CDR3 contains 14 residues. Germline-derived CDR1 and CDR2 are MNHNS and SASEGT. V gave up 7 bases and J gave up 1 base, with 13 bases separating them. The CDR3 here is CASTERLFNYGYTF. DNA for the CDR3: TGTGCCAGCACCGAAAGGTTATTTAACTATGGCTACACCTTC.

V and J are TRBV9 and TRBJ2-7; D may be TRBD1 or TRBD2 (5 bases each). The CDR3 loop spans 12 amino acids. The V and J ends lost 2 bases and 2 bases respectively, with 5 bases between them. The germline CDR1 and CDR2 sequences are SGDLS and YYNGEE. DNA of the CDR3: TGTGCCAGCAGCGTGGGGGCCTACGAGCAGTACTTC. Translation: CASSVGAYEQYF.

The V and J genes are TRBV7-2 and TRBJ2-3; D is unclear. Germline values: CDR1 SGHTA, CDR2 FQGNSA. Trimming took 3 bases from V and 1 from J, leaving 8 bases between them. This CDR3 comprises 14 residues. CDR3 amino acids: CASSFDLGTDTQYF. The DNA for the CDR3 is TGTGCCAGCAGCTTCGACTTGGGCACAGATACGCAGTATTTT.

V usage is TRBV5-1 and J usage is TRBJ1-1; D is ambiguous. The CDR3 covers 13 residues. The ends were cut back, 1 base at V and 1 base at J, with 5 bases in the middle. The V gene's germline CDR1 is SGHRS and CDR2 YFSETQ. The DNA of the CDR3 is TGCGCCAGCAGCTTGTCCCCGAACACTGAAGCTTTCTTT. Translation: CASSLSPNTEAFF.

This chain uses TRBV5-1 with TRBJ2-2, with 10 bases lining up with TRBD2. The germline gives CDR1 SGHRS, CDR2 YFSETQ. CDR3 length: 16 amino acids. With V trimmed by 2 bases and J by 2 bases, 3 bases remained unmatched. CDR3 DNA: TGCGCCAGCAGCTTACGGACTAGCGGAAACACCGGGGAGCTGTTTTTT. This gives the protein CASSLRTSGNTGELFF. Using reference TRBV5-1 and TRBJ2-2 for the parts outside the CDR3, the full variable domain is KAGVTQTPRYLIKTRGQQVTLSCSPISGHRSVSWYQQTPGQGLQFLFEYFSETQRNKGNFPGRFSGRQFSNSRSEMNVSTLELGDSALYLCASSLRTSGNTGELFFGEGSRLTVL.

This chain connects TRBV27 to TRBJ1-2; 9 nucleotides agree with TRBD1. Germline CDR1 MNHEY, CDR2 SMNVEV (reference sequence). J gave up 0 bases and V 7 bases, and 6 bases lay outside the gene matches. CDR3 length: 15 residues. CDR3 in amino acids: CASKQQGAANYGYTF. The CDR3 nucleotides are TGTGCCAGCAAGCAACAGGGGGCCGCTAACTATGGCTACACCTTC.

The chain carries TRBV12-1 and TRBJ1-2; the table calls TRBD1, which could not be checked here. TRBV12-1 is assigned pseudogene status. The CDR3 runs 11 residues. CDR3 DNA sequence: TGTGCCAGCAGCTGGGACAATGGCTACACCTTC. This encodes CASSWDNGYTF.

The chain combines TRBV19 with TRBJ2-5, with a tentative D call TRBD1 (6 bases). This CDR3 spans 16 amino acids. Germline-derived CDR1 and CDR2 are LNHDA and SQIVND (reference sequence). Trimming cost V 4 bases and J 1 base, with 16 bases left between them. CDR3 residues: CASSNGFGQSQETQYF. The CDR3 DNA is TGTGCCAGTAGTAACGGCTTCGGACAGTCCCAAGAGACCCAGTACTTC. Full variable domain (missing parts from reference TRBV19 and TRBJ2-5): DGGITQSPKYLFRKEGQNVTLSCEQNLNHDAMYWYRQDPGQGLRLIYYSQIVNDFQKGDIAEGYSVSREKKESFPLTVTSAQKNPTAFYLCASSNGFGQSQETQYFGPGTRLLVL.

The chain links TRBV6-1 to TRBJ1-2, with D uncertain. This CDR3 is built from 15 residues. The V gene lost 0 bases and the J gene lost 3 bases, with 11 bases spanning the gap. From germline, CDR1 is MNHNS and CDR2 SASEGT. CDR3 DNA sequence: TGTGCCAGCAGTGAAGCATGGGGAAATGACTATGGCTACACCTTC. Translating it yields CASSEAWGNDYGYTF.

This rearrangement joins TRBV27 to TRBJ1-4, with D perhaps matching TRBD1 (5 bases). Deletions cut 5 bases from V and 7 bases from J, with 8 bases between. Germline CDR1 MNHEY, CDR2 SMNVEV (reference sequence). The CDR3 has 12 residues. DNA of the CDR3: TGTGCCAGCAGTGTAACAGGTGAAAAACTGTTTTTT. Translated: CASSVTGEKLFF.